The source of this T cell receptor beta chain is a study of CD8 T cells in Susac syndrome. The CDR3 contains 15 residues. V was clipped by 0 bases and J by 5 bases; unmatched bases: 4. Per the germline V gene, CDR1 is SGHTA and CDR2 is FQGNSA. The authors sequenced TCR beta from blood CD8+ and CD4+ T cells. Recently defined diagnostic criteria for definite or probable disease were fulfilled by Susac syndrome patients. While CD8+ and CD4+ T cells were isolated negatively, TEMRA cells were enriched by FACS. Of note for this clonotype: Its antigen is not identified.

Study outcomes and limitations: By the study's own acknowledgment, its TCR sequencing and HLA analysis included relatively few individuals.

After extraction with the RNeasy kit, about 0.5 to 1 ug of the RNA was reverse transcribed using random hexamers. From the immunoSEQ multiplex PCR reads, TCRdb called clonotypes with MiXCR, one entry per CDR3 protein. The sample carries about 190,000 distinct CDR3 sequences, around 95% recorded once. V usage is TRBV7-2 and J usage is TRBJ2-5; 9 bases align to TRBD2. The sequencing sample was made of CD4+ T cells from PBMCs. The clonotype comes from a human donor with Susac syndrome. CDR3 DNA sequence: TGTGCCAGCAGCTTAGCGGCGGGGGGGGAGGAGACCCAGTACTTC. Protein product: CASSLAAGGEETQYF. Combining the CDR3 with reference TRBV7-2 and TRBJ2-5 gives the whole variable domain GAGVSQSPSNKVTEKGKDVELRCDPISGHTALYWYRQSLGQGLEFLIYFQGNSAPDKSGLPSDRFSAERTGGSVSTLTIQRTQQEDSAVYLCASSLAAGGEETQYFGPGTRLLVL.